Following are 21 T cell receptor beta chains from one sample sequenced in a study of T cells in tuberculosis. Profiled with immunoSEQ multiplex PCR; TCRdb holds only in-frame clones, not every one. The repertoire holds some 10,000 clones, just under 95% seen once, with 10% to 15% in the top ten. The sample consisted of PBMCs. Every receptor here comes from an adult with tuberculosis.

CDR3 sequence (DNA): TGCGCCAGCAGCTGGGACACGGGAAACACCATATATTTT. Translating it yields CASSWDTGNTIYF. The rearrangement joins TRBV5-1 to TRBJ1-3; a possible D gene is TRBD1 (6 bases). CDR3 length: 13 amino acids. Germline loops: CDR1 SGHRS, CDR2 YFSETQ. Trimming removed 3 bases from V and 4 bases from J, with 8 bases in between. Complete variable domain (other parts from reference TRBV5-1 and TRBJ1-3): KAGVTQTPRYLIKTRGQQVTLSCSPISGHRSVSWYQQTPGQGLQFLFEYFSETQRNKGNFPGRFSGRQFSNSRSEMNVSTLELGDSALYLCASSWDTGNTIYFGEGSWLTVV.

This clone was found once. The chain carries TRBV10-3 and TRBJ1-2; TRBD1 aligns across 9 bases. Germline V lookup: CDR1 ENHRY, CDR2 SYGVKD. V lost 4 bases, J lost 5 bases, and 11 bases stayed unmatched. The CDR3 extends over 16 amino acids. The CDR3, as DNA: TGTGCCATCAGTGGGGCGGGACAGGGAGACCCGTATGGCTACACCTTC. It yields the protein CAISGAGQGDPYGYTF.

The chain carries TRBV2 and TRBJ2-7; 10 bases align to TRBD2. V shed 6 bases and J 0 bases; nucleotides not matched to a gene: 2. Germline CDR1 SNHLY, CDR2 FYNNEI. The CDR3 loop spans 14 amino acids. CDR3: CASRTSGNSYEQYF. DNA for the CDR3: TGTGCCAGCAGAACTAGCGGGAACTCCTACGAGCAGTACTTC.

CDR3 in DNA: TGTGCCAGCAGCCTCGGACTAGCTCGACAGACCCAGTACTTC. Its protein product is CASSLGLARQTQYF. The V and J genes are TRBV7-6 and TRBJ2-5; TRBD2 matches at 8 bases. The CDR3 is 14 amino acids. Germline CDR1 and CDR2: SGHVS and FNYEAQ. V lost 5 bases and J lost 6; bases outside the gene matches: 8.

The CDR3 DNA reads TGTGCCAGCAGGGCAGGGGACTATAATGAAAAACTGTTTTTT. The encoded protein is CASRAGDYNEKLFF. The rearrangement uses TRBV6-1 and TRBJ1-4, with D perhaps TRBD1 (6 bases). The length of the CDR3 is 14 residues. Germline V gene sequence: CDR1 MNHNS, CDR2 SASEGT. The V end lost 6 bases, the J end lost 4 bases, and 12 bases lay between the germline ends.

The chain uses TRBV7-6 and TRBJ2-7; possible D gene TRBD1, 6 bases. This CDR3 has 14 amino acids. CDR1 and CDR2 from the germline V gene are SGHVS and FNYEAQ. The V end was cut by 2 bases, the J end by 2 bases, with 10 bases between. CDR3 sequence (DNA): TGTGCCAGCAGCTTAAAGGACAGACCCTACGAGCAGTACTTC. Its translation is CASSLKDRPYEQYF.

The chain is built from TRBV5-6 and TRBJ1-5, with D maybe TRBD1 (6 bases). Germline CDR1 SGHDT, CDR2 YYEEEE. Trimming took 4 bases from V and 8 from J, leaving 22 bases between them. The CDR3 sequence is 16 residues long. The CDR3 reads CASSLRTGTLGEPQHF. The DNA of the CDR3 is TGTGCCAGCAGCCTACGTACCGGGACACTCGGAGAGCCCCAGCATTTT.

V is TRBV10-1 and J is TRBJ2-7; 7 bases are shared with TRBD2. The germline gives CDR1 WNHNN, CDR2 SYGVQD (reference sequence). CDR3 length equals 13 residues. Germline trimming cut 6 bases from V and 6 bases from J; bases unmatched to any gene: 8. This CDR3 reads CASSKTSSGEQYF. The CDR3 DNA reads as TGCGCCAGCAGCAAGACTAGCTCGGGCGAGCAGTACTTC.

This clone was found once. This chain uses TRBV5-1 with TRBJ1-5; D possibly corresponds to TRBD1 (5 bases). The ends were cut back, 0 bases at V and 2 bases at J, with 9 bases in the middle. The CDR3 runs to 15 residues. Germline V gives CDR1 SGHRS, CDR2 YFSETQ. The CDR3 loop reads CASSLGLGGNQPQHF. CDR3 sequence (DNA): TGCGCCAGCAGCTTGGGGCTAGGGGGCAATCAGCCCCAGCATTTT.

The chain joins TRBV2 to TRBJ1-6, with TRBD1 as a possible D gene (5 bases). The CDR3 loop spans 15 amino acids. The germline V gene has CDR1 SNHLY and CDR2 FYNNEI. The ends were cut back, 1 base at V and 8 bases at J, with 12 bases in the middle. Written as DNA, the CDR3 is TGTGCCAGCAGTGAAGGGGACTCAGGGTATTCACCCCTCCACTTT. Translated, it gives CASSEGDSGYSPLHF.

This clone was picked up a small number of times. V is TRBV2 and J is TRBJ1-2, with D unresolved. Germline V CDR1 and CDR2: SNHLY, FYNNEI. V was shortened by 8 bases and J by 5 bases, with 12 bases between the two germline ends. The CDR3 totals 12 residues. CDR3 in amino acids: CASGTEFYGYTF. Here the CDR3 DNA reads TGTGCCAGCGGTACAGAGTTTTATGGCTACACCTTC.

The chain links TRBV19 to TRBJ2-1, with 9 bases lining up with TRBD2. The V segment lost 4 bases and the J segment 5 bases; nucleotides outside the gene matches: 12. Germline lookup yields CDR1 LNHDA and CDR2 SQIVND (reference sequence). The CDR3 consists of 17 residues. The CDR3 DNA follows: TGTGCCAGTAGTACCCCCCGGGGCGGGAGGGCCAACAATGAGCAGTTCTTC. Translating it yields CASSTPRGGRANNEQFF. The full variable domain, completed using reference TRBV19 and TRBJ2-1, is DGGITQSPKYLFRKEGQNVTLSCEQNLNHDAMYWYRQDPGQGLRLIYYSQIVNDFQKGDIAEGYSVSREKKESFPLTVTSAQKNPTAFYLCASSTPRGGRANNEQFFGPGTRLTVL.

The chain joins TRBV5-1 to TRBJ1-1; the D gene is possibly TRBD1 (5 bases). The germline V and J ends were trimmed by 5 bases and 3 bases, with 11 bases remaining between them. Germline values: CDR1 SGHRS, CDR2 YFSETQ. The CDR3 extends over 13 amino acids. The CDR3 sequence: CASSQQEYTEAFF. In DNA form, the CDR3 reads TGCGCCAGCAGTCAACAGGAGTACACTGAAGCTTTCTTT.

The genes are TRBV10-3 and TRBJ1-1, with D unclear. Per germline, CDR1 ENHRY and CDR2 SYGVKD. The CDR3 contains 14 residues. V was clipped by 2 bases and J by 1 base, with 8 bases between them. The DNA of the CDR3 is TGTGCCATCAGTGAGATCAGGCAGAACACTGAAGCTTTCTTT. Residues: CAISEIRQNTEAFF.

V is TRBV19 and J is TRBJ1-6; the D gene is possibly TRBD1 (5 bases). The CDR3 covers 16 residues. Germline CDR1 reads LNHDA; CDR2 reads SQIVND (reference sequence). Trimming shortened V by 1 base and J by 7 bases, and 14 bases separated the two germline ends. CDR3 in amino acids: CASSIGGGSKNSPLHF. In DNA, the CDR3 is TGTGCCAGTAGTATAGGGGGGGGTTCGAAAAATTCACCCCTCCACTTT. Drawing the rest from reference TRBV19 and TRBJ1-6, the complete variable domain is DGGITQSPKYLFRKEGQNVTLSCEQNLNHDAMYWYRQDPGQGLRLIYYSQIVNDFQKGDIAEGYSVSREKKESFPLTVTSAQKNPTAFYLCASSIGGGSKNSPLHFGNGTRLTVT.

The CDR3: CASSRNGLAGGTGELFF. In nucleotides, the CDR3 is TGCGCCAGCAGCCGGAATGGGCTAGCGGGGGGCACCGGGGAGCTGTTTTTT. This chain uses TRBV5-1 with TRBJ2-2, with TRBD2 matching over 11 bases. The V and J ends lost 4 bases and 4 bases, in that order; junction bases with no gene match: 9. CDR1 and CDR2 from the germline V gene are SGHRS and YFSETQ. There are 17 residues in the CDR3.

The genes are TRBV5-5 and TRBJ2-7; TRBD2 matches 8 bases. The V gene end was trimmed by 0 bases and the J gene end by 3 bases; junction bases not matched to a gene: 5. CDR1 SGHKS and CDR2 YYEKEE come from the germline V gene (reference sequence). The CDR3 extends over 15 amino acids. In DNA form, the CDR3 reads TGTGCCAGCAGCTTGGTGTTAGCGGGATTCTACGAGCAGTACTTC. Translation gives CASSLVLAGFYEQYF.

This sequence joins TRBV10-1 and TRBJ2-1; TRBD2 matches 13 bases. The CDR3 is made up of 18 amino acids. CDR1 is WNHNN and CDR2 is SYGVQD in the germline V gene (reference sequence). Unmatched junction bases numbered 14, after V lost 4 bases and J lost 8 bases. The CDR3 nucleotides are TGCGCCAGCAGTGGACGGACTAGCGGGAGTGATCCTCGGGATGAGCAGTTCTTC. Translation gives CASSGRTSGSDPRDEQFF.

The rearrangement uses TRBV5-8 and TRBJ2-3; the D is unclear. Trimming left V 0 bases short and J 1 base short, with 12 bases between. In germline, CDR1 is SGHTS, CDR2 YDEGEE. The CDR3 extends over 16 amino acids. This chain's CDR3 is CASSLGNFLGTDTQYF. CDR3 DNA sequence: TGTGCCAGCAGCTTGGGTAACTTTTTAGGCACAGATACGCAGTATTTT.

This rearrangement joins TRBV30 to TRBJ2-3; D may be TRBD2 (7 bases). V lost 4 bases, J lost 4 bases, and 18 bases lay in between. Germline V lookup: CDR1 GTSNPN, CDR2 SVGIG (reference sequence). The CDR3 runs to 15 residues. The CDR3 coding sequence is TGTGCCTGGACTCCCCTGGCGGGGGCTCCAGATACGCAGTATTTT. Its protein is CAWTPLAGAPDTQYF.

This chain links TRBV10-3 with TRBJ1-1, with 7 nucleotides matching TRBD1. CDR1 and CDR2 (germline): ENHRY, SYGVKD. V shed 6 bases, J shed 3 bases, and the junction held 7 bases outside the gene matches. The CDR3 is 14 amino acids. CDR3 sequence: CAIRGQIGDTEAFF. CDR3 nucleotide sequence: TGTGCCATCAGGGGACAGATTGGCGACACTGAAGCTTTCTTT.